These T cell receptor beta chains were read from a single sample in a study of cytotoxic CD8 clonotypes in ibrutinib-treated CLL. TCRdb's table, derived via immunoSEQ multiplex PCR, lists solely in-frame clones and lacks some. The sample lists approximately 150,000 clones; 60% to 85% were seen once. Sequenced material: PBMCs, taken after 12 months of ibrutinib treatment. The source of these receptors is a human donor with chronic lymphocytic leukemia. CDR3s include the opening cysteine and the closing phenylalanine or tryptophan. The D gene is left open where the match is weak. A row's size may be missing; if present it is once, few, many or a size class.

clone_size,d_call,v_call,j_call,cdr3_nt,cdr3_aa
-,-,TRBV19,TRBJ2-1,TGTGCCAGTAGTATGGGGCACAATGAGCAGTTCTTC,CASSMGHNEQFF
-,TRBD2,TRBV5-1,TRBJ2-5,TGCGCCAGCAGCTTGGGCTCGGGGCTAGCGGGGATGCTGGGTCAAGAGACCCAGTACTTC,CASSLGSGLAGMLGQETQYF
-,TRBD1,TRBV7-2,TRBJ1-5,TGTGCCAGCAGCCCAGGACAGGTGCTCAATCAGCCCCAGCATTTT,CASSPGQVLNQPQHF
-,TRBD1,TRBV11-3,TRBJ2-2,TGTGCCAGCAGCGCAGACAGGGGCTCGGGGGAGCTGTTTTTT,CASSADRGSGELFF
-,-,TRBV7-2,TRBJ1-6,TGTGCCAGCAGCTTAGCGGGGTCGGATTCACCCCTCCACTTT,CASSLAGSDSPLHF
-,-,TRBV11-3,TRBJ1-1,TGTGCCAGCAGCCTTCACATGAACACTGAAGCTTTCTTT,CASSLHMNTEAFF
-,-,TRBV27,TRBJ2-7,TGTGCCAGCAGTTTAGTAGGGGTCCGCGAGCAGTACTTC,CASSLVGVREQYF
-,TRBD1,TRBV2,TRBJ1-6,TGTGCCAGCAGTTCCGGGACAGATAATTCACCCCTCCACTTT,CASSSGTDNSPLHF
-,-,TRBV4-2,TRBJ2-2,TGTGCCAGCAGCCGAGACACATTGAACACCGGGGAGCTGTTTTTT,CASSRDTLNTGELFF
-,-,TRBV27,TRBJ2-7,TGTGCCAGCAGTTTGAGTCCAACTTACTACGAGCAGTACTTC,CASSLSPTYYEQYF
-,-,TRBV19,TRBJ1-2,TGTGCCAGTAGTATGCTGGGGGGGAATGGCTACACCTTC,CASSMLGGNGYTF
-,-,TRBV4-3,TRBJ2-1,TGCGCCAGCAGCCAAGAGGCTAGCGAGTACAATGAGCAGTTCTTC,CASSQEASEYNEQFF
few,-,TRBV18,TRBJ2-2,TGTGCCAGCTCACCAGGCACGAACACCGGGGAGCTGTTTTTT,CASSPGTNTGELFF
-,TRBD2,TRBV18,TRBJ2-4,TGTGCCAGCTCACCACCGGGACTAGCGGGAGCCGTAGCCAAAAACATTCAGTACTTC,CASSPPGLAGAVAKNIQYF
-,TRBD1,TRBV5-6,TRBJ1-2,TGTGCCAGCAGCTTGGCCTGGACAGGGGGCGGCTACACCTTC,CASSLAWTGGGYTF